The rows below give T cell receptor beta chains drawn from one sample of a study of control samples from healthy donors and cancer patients. Some clones are missing from TCRdb's copy, which holds only in-frame ones; the method was immunoSEQ multiplex PCR. The sample has around 12,000 clones, around 92% seen once. Sequenced material: PBMCs. Every receptor here comes from a man older than 75 with lung cancer. The CDR3 runs from the conserved cysteine through the conserved F or W. The order of the fields is V gene, D gene, J gene, clone size, CDR3 DNA, CDR3 protein. The D gene is left open where the match is weak. Expanded clones are given a class, and other clones once, few, many or no size at all.

v_call: TRBV5-4; d_call: TRBD1; j_call: TRBJ2-1; clone_size: .; cdr3_nt: TGTGCCAGCAGCGACTCCGGGACAGGTAATGAGCAGTTCTTC; cdr3_aa: CASSDSGTGNEQFF
v_call: TRBV4-1; d_call: .; j_call: TRBJ1-6; clone_size: once; cdr3_nt: TGCGCCAGCAGCCTCCGAGAGGGGGACAATTCACCCCTCCACTTT; cdr3_aa: CASSLREGDNSPLHF
v_call: TRBV7-6; d_call: .; j_call: TRBJ2-7; clone_size: .; cdr3_nt: TGTGCCAGCAGCTTTACAGGATCCTCCTACGAGCAGTACTTC; cdr3_aa: CASSFTGSSYEQYF
v_call: TRBV27; d_call: .; j_call: TRBJ2-7; clone_size: once; cdr3_nt: TGTGCCAGCAGTGGTGATAGGGGTAACGAGCAGTACTTC; cdr3_aa: CASSGDRGNEQYF
v_call: TRBV4-1; d_call: .; j_call: TRBJ1-1; clone_size: .; cdr3_nt: TGCGCCAGCAGCTCAAGATATCAGGGTTTGAACACTGAAGCTTTCTTT; cdr3_aa: CASSSRYQGLNTEAFF
v_call: TRBV5-1; d_call: .; j_call: TRBJ2-5; clone_size: .; cdr3_nt: TGCGCCAGCAGCTTGGACAGGGCAGAGACCCAGTACTTC; cdr3_aa: CASSLDRAETQYF
v_call: TRBV27; d_call: .; j_call: TRBJ1-4; clone_size: .; cdr3_nt: TGTGCCAGCAGTACGGACCCCCAGGGAAAACTGTTTTTT; cdr3_aa: CASSTDPQGKLFF
v_call: TRBV10-3; d_call: .; j_call: TRBJ2-7; clone_size: .; cdr3_nt: TGTGCCATCAGTCTACAGGGTTCCTACGAGCAGTACTTC; cdr3_aa: CAISLQGSYEQYF
v_call: TRBV28; d_call: TRBD2; j_call: TRBJ2-2; clone_size: .; cdr3_nt: TGTGCCAGCAGTTTCCCAGGGACTAGCGGGGGCACGAACACCGGGGAGCTGTTTTTT; cdr3_aa: CASSFPGTSGGTNTGELFF
v_call: TRBV7-5; d_call: .; j_call: TRBJ2-1; clone_size: .; cdr3_nt: TGTGTCAGATCCGGACTAGCGGGGCCCTGCTCCTACAATGAGCAGTTCTTC; cdr3_aa: CVRSGLAGPCSYNEQFF
v_call: TRBV2; d_call: TRBD2; j_call: TRBJ2-3; clone_size: .; cdr3_nt: TGTGCCAGCAAGACCCCTGGGGCGGGGGTTATCACAGATACGCAGTATTTT; cdr3_aa: CASKTPGAGVITDTQYF
v_call: TRBV5-1; d_call: .; j_call: TRBJ1-1; clone_size: .; cdr3_nt: TGCGCCAGCAGCTTCCGGGACATCAACACTGAAGCTTTCTTT; cdr3_aa: CASSFRDINTEAFF
v_call: TRBV19; d_call: .; j_call: TRBJ1-1; clone_size: .; cdr3_nt: TGTGCCAGTACCTGGGACGGAGCCCCGACATTGGGAGCTTTCTTT; cdr3_aa: CASTWDGAPTLGAFF
v_call: TRBV19; d_call: TRBD1; j_call: TRBJ1-6; clone_size: .; cdr3_nt: TGTGCCAGCAAACAGGGGGGAGATTCACCCCTCCACTTT; cdr3_aa: CASKQGGDSPLHF
v_call: TRBV6-5; d_call: TRBD1; j_call: TRBJ1-2; clone_size: .; cdr3_nt: TGTGCCAGCAGCCTCCAGGGGGCAGGCTACACCTTC; cdr3_aa: CASSLQGAGYTF
v_call: TRBV4-1; d_call: TRBD1; j_call: TRBJ1-4; clone_size: .; cdr3_nt: TGCGCCAGCAGCCAAGCCTACAGGGGGGGGAATGAAAAACTGTTTTTT; cdr3_aa: CASSQAYRGGNEKLFF
v_call: TRBV5-1; d_call: .; j_call: TRBJ1-3; clone_size: .; cdr3_nt: TGCGCCAGCAGCTTGGTCCCTACTAGCTCTGGAAACACCATATATTTT; cdr3_aa: CASSLVPTSSGNTIYF
v_call: TRBV5-1; d_call: .; j_call: TRBJ2-5; clone_size: .; cdr3_nt: TGCGCCAGCAGCCCCTACGCTTTTCAAGAGACCCAGTACTTC; cdr3_aa: CASSPYAFQETQYF
v_call: TRBV7-6; d_call: TRBD2; j_call: TRBJ2-3; clone_size: .; cdr3_nt: TGTGCCAGCAGCCTAGGGACTAGCGGGGTGGCTAGCACAGATACGCAGTATTTT; cdr3_aa: CASSLGTSGVASTDTQYF
v_call: TRBV18; d_call: .; j_call: TRBJ1-2; clone_size: .; cdr3_nt: TGTGCCAGCTCACCTTCGGAAGAAGTTGGCTACACCTTC; cdr3_aa: CASSPSEEVGYTF
v_call: TRBV5-1; d_call: TRBD1; j_call: TRBJ1-5; clone_size: .; cdr3_nt: TGCGCCAGCAGCCTAGGACAGGGCCAGCCCCAGCATTTT; cdr3_aa: CASSLGQGQPQHF
v_call: TRBV7-2; d_call: .; j_call: TRBJ1-1; clone_size: .; cdr3_nt: TGTGCCAGCAGCTTGGGGTTAGCTGAAGCTTTCTTT; cdr3_aa: CASSLGLAEAFF
v_call: TRBV11-2; d_call: TRBD1; j_call: TRBJ1-5; clone_size: .; cdr3_nt: TGTGCCAGCAGCTTAGGACAGGGGGATCAGCCCCAGCATTTT; cdr3_aa: CASSLGQGDQPQHF
v_call: TRBV20-1; d_call: TRBD2; j_call: TRBJ2-1; clone_size: .; cdr3_nt: TGCAGTGCTAGTTTAACTAGCGGGGGGAGCTCCTACAATGAGCAGTTCTTC; cdr3_aa: CSASLTSGGSSYNEQFF
v_call: TRBV11-2; d_call: .; j_call: TRBJ1-2; clone_size: .; cdr3_nt: TGTGCCAGCAGCTTAACCTATGGCTACACCTTC; cdr3_aa: CASSLTYGYTF
v_call: TRBV19; d_call: TRBD1; j_call: TRBJ1-2; clone_size: .; cdr3_nt: TGTGCCAGTAGTATGGTACAGGGGGCAGGCTATGGCTACACCTTC; cdr3_aa: CASSMVQGAGYGYTF
v_call: TRBV5-1; d_call: TRBD2; j_call: TRBJ2-1; clone_size: .; cdr3_nt: TGCGCCAGCAGACTATTGGAGCGGGGGGGACACAATGAGCAGTTCTTC; cdr3_aa: CASRLLERGGHNEQFF
v_call: TRBV11-2; d_call: .; j_call: TRBJ1-6; clone_size: .; cdr3_nt: TGTGCCAGCAGCTTAGCCGGGGGCCTAGGATCACCCCTCCACTTT; cdr3_aa: CASSLAGGLGSPLHF
v_call: TRBV5-6; d_call: .; j_call: TRBJ2-3; clone_size: .; cdr3_nt: TGTGCCAGCATCCCTCGACAACGGGATACGCAGTATTTT; cdr3_aa: CASIPRQRDTQYF
v_call: TRBV6-5; d_call: .; j_call: TRBJ1-2; clone_size: .; cdr3_nt: TGTGCCAGCAGCCCGCTGGCGGATTACTATGGCTACACCTTC; cdr3_aa: CASSPLADYYGYTF
v_call: TRBV24-1; d_call: .; j_call: TRBJ2-5; clone_size: .; cdr3_nt: TGTGCCACCAGTGACGTGGGGAGTCTCCAAGAGACCCAGTACTTC; cdr3_aa: CATSDVGSLQETQYF
v_call: TRBV6-5; d_call: TRBD1; j_call: TRBJ1-4; clone_size: .; cdr3_nt: TGTGCCAGCAGTCGGACAGGATATAATGAAAAACTGTTTTTT; cdr3_aa: CASSRTGYNEKLFF
v_call: TRBV14; d_call: TRBD1; j_call: TRBJ2-1; clone_size: .; cdr3_nt: TGTGCCAGCAGCCAGGAAATCAGGACAGGGGGTTACAATGAGCAGTTCTTC; cdr3_aa: CASSQEIRTGGYNEQFF
v_call: TRBV2; d_call: .; j_call: TRBJ2-5; clone_size: .; cdr3_nt: TGTGCCAGCAGTGGGGGGGCGGGGTTAGAGACCCAGTACTTC; cdr3_aa: CASSGGAGLETQYF
v_call: TRBV3-1/TRBV3-2; d_call: .; j_call: TRBJ2-6; clone_size: once; cdr3_nt: TGTGCCAGCAGCGACAGACTCTCTGGGGCCAACGTCCTGACTTTC; cdr3_aa: CASSDRLSGANVLTF
v_call: TRBV29-1; d_call: .; j_call: TRBJ1-1; clone_size: .; cdr3_nt: TGCAGCGTTCGTCTCAGGGCGAACACTGAAGCTTTCTTT; cdr3_aa: CSVRLRANTEAFF
v_call: TRBV7-3; d_call: .; j_call: TRBJ1-1; clone_size: once; cdr3_nt: TGTGCCAGCAGCTCGGACAGGAACACTGAAGCTTTCTTT; cdr3_aa: CASSSDRNTEAFF
v_call: TRBV5-4; d_call: .; j_call: TRBJ2-5; clone_size: .; cdr3_nt: TGTGCCAGCAGCTTGGGCCTGGGGCGGGCTCACGAGACCCAGTACTTC; cdr3_aa: CASSLGLGRAHETQYF
v_call: TRBV11-2; d_call: TRBD1; j_call: TRBJ1-1; clone_size: .; cdr3_nt: TGTGCCAGCAGCTCGAGGACAGGGCGCGCCGGAACTGAAGCTTTCTTT; cdr3_aa: CASSSRTGRAGTEAFF
v_call: TRBV11-3; d_call: .; j_call: TRBJ1-3; clone_size: .; cdr3_nt: TGTGCCAGCAGCTTCCTTGGCTCTGGAAACACCATATATTTT; cdr3_aa: CASSFLGSGNTIYF
v_call: TRBV7-2; d_call: TRBD1; j_call: TRBJ1-6; clone_size: .; cdr3_nt: TGTGCCAGCAGCCAGGACAGGGGCTCCTATAATTCACCCCTCCACTTT; cdr3_aa: CASSQDRGSYNSPLHF
v_call: TRBV16; d_call: .; j_call: TRBJ1-4; clone_size: .; cdr3_nt: TGTGCCAGCAGCCAATCCAGCTCCCTGGGAGAAAAACTGTTTTTT; cdr3_aa: CASSQSSSLGEKLFF
v_call: TRBV18; d_call: .; j_call: TRBJ2-2; clone_size: .; cdr3_nt: TGTGCCAGCTCACCACCGAAGGGGCCCGGGGAGCTGTTTTTT; cdr3_aa: CASSPPKGPGELFF
v_call: TRBV4-3; d_call: .; j_call: TRBJ1-2; clone_size: .; cdr3_nt: TGCGCCAGCAGCCAAGATAAACAGGAGGGAGCCAACTATGGCTACACCTTC; cdr3_aa: CASSQDKQEGANYGYTF
v_call: TRBV28; d_call: TRBD1; j_call: TRBJ1-6; clone_size: .; cdr3_nt: TGTGCCAGCAGTTTATACGGGAGGACAGGGGATTTCGGGTCCTATAATTCACCCCTCCACTTT; cdr3_aa: CASSLYGRTGDFGSYNSPLHF
v_call: TRBV6-1; d_call: .; j_call: TRBJ1-3; clone_size: once; cdr3_nt: TGTGCCAGCAGTGAGCTTCGGGGAAACACCATATATTTT; cdr3_aa: CASSELRGNTIYF
v_call: TRBV19; d_call: .; j_call: TRBJ1-5; clone_size: .; cdr3_nt: TGTGCCAGTAGTCAGGTCTTGGGGCCCCAGCATTTT; cdr3_aa: CASSQVLGPQHF
v_call: TRBV6-5; d_call: .; j_call: TRBJ1-3; clone_size: once; cdr3_nt: TGTGCCAGCAGTTACTCAGGGACTTTGGGAAACACCATATATTTT; cdr3_aa: CASSYSGTLGNTIYF
v_call: TRBV24-1; d_call: TRBD2; j_call: TRBJ2-1; clone_size: .; cdr3_nt: TGTGCCACCAGTGATCCGACTAGCGGGGGGACCTCCTACAATGAGCAGTTCTTC; cdr3_aa: CATSDPTSGGTSYNEQFF
v_call: TRBV11-1; d_call: TRBD1; j_call: TRBJ2-7; clone_size: few; cdr3_nt: TGTGCCAGCAGCTTAGCCGGGACAGGATCCTACGAGCAGTACTTC; cdr3_aa: CASSLAGTGSYEQYF
v_call: TRBV7-2; d_call: TRBD2; j_call: TRBJ2-7; clone_size: .; cdr3_nt: TGTGCCAGCAGCTTAGCCGGTAGCGGGGCCTCCTACGAGCAGTACTTC; cdr3_aa: CASSLAGSGASYEQYF
v_call: TRBV3-1/TRBV3-2; d_call: .; j_call: TRBJ1-5; clone_size: .; cdr3_nt: TGTGCCAGCAGCCAAAAGAATAGCAATCAGCCCCAGCATTTT; cdr3_aa: CASSQKNSNQPQHF
v_call: TRBV18; d_call: TRBD2; j_call: TRBJ2-3; clone_size: .; cdr3_nt: TGTGCCAGCTCACCTCCGCTAGCGGGCACAGATACGCAGTATTTT; cdr3_aa: CASSPPLAGTDTQYF
v_call: TRBV5-1; d_call: .; j_call: TRBJ1-1; clone_size: .; cdr3_nt: TGCGCCAGCAGCCCACCGGCGGGGGGAATGGAAGCTTTCTTT; cdr3_aa: CASSPPAGGMEAFF
v_call: TRBV28; d_call: TRBD1; j_call: TRBJ2-2; clone_size: .; cdr3_nt: TGTGCCAGCAGACGGACAGGAGTAAACACCGGGGAGCTGTTTTTT; cdr3_aa: CASRRTGVNTGELFF